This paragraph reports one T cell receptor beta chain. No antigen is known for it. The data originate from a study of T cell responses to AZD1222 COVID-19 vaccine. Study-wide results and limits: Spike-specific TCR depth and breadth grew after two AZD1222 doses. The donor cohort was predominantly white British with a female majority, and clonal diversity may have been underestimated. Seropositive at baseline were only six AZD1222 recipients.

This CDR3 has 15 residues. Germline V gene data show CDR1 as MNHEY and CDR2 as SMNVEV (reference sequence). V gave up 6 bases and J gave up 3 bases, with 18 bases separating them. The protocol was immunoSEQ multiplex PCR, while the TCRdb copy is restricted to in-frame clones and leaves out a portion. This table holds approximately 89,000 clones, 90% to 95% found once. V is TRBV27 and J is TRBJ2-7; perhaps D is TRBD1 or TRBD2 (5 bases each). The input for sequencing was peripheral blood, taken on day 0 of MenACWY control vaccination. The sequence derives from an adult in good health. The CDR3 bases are TGTGCCAGCAGCCGTTCCCGGGACGGACTCTACGAGCAGTACTTC. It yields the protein CASSRSRDGLYEQYF.